The present T cell receptor beta chain was sequenced within a study of blood T cell repertoires in COVID-19. This clone was picked up a small number of times. V was pared by 1 base and J by 4 bases, with 4 bases of the junction left unmatched. In germline, CDR1 is SEHNR, CDR2 FQNEAQ (reference sequence). CDR3 length: 16 amino acids. Method: immunoSEQ multiplex PCR; TCRdb's copy keeps in-frame clones and lacks some. The sample has some 60,000 clones; about 70% are singletons. This TCR was sampled from a woman aged 45-65 years with active or convalescent COVID-19. The material sequenced was peripheral blood. The gene calls are TRBV7-9 and TRBJ2-2; 9 bases fit TRBD1. Here the CDR3 DNA reads TGTGCCAGCAGCTTAGGACAGGGGGAAAGCACCGGGGAGCTGTTTTTT. Protein product: CASSLGQGESTGELFF.